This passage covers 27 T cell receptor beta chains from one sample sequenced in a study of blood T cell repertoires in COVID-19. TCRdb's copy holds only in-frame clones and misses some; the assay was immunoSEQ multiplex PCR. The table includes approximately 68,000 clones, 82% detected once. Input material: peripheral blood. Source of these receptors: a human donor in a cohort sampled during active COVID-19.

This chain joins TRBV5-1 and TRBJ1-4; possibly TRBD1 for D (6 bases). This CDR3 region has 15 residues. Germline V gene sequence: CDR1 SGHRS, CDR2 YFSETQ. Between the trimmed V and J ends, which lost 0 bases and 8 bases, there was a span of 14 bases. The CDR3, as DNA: TGCGCCAGCAGCTTGGGCGGACAGTTGGGAGAAAAACTGTTTTTT. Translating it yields CASSLGGQLGEKLFF.

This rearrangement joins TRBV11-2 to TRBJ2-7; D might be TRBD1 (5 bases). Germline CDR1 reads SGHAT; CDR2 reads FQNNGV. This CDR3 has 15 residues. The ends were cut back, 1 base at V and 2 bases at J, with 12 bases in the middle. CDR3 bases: TGTGCCAGCAGCTTAGGTGGGGCAAGAACCTACGAGCAGTACTTC. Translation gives CASSLGGARTYEQYF. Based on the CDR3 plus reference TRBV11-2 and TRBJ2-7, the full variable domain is EAGVAQSPRYKIIEKRQSVAFWCNPISGHATLYWYQQILGQGPKLLIQFQNNGVVDDSQLPKDRFSAERLKGVDSTLKIQPAKLEDSAVYLCASSLGGARTYEQYFGPGTRLTVT.

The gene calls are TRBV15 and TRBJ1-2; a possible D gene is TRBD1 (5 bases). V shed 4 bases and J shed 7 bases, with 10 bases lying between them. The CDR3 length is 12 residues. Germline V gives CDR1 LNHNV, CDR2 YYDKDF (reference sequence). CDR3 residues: CATSNAGVGYTF. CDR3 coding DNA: TGTGCCACCAGCAACGCGGGGGTTGGCTACACCTTC. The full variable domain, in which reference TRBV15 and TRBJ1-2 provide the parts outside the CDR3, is DAMVIQNPRYQVTQFGKPVTLSCSQTLNHNVMYWYQQKSSQAPKLLFHYYDKDFNNEADTPDNFQSRRPNTSFCFLDIRSPGLGDTAMYLCATSNAGVGYTFGSGTRLTVV.

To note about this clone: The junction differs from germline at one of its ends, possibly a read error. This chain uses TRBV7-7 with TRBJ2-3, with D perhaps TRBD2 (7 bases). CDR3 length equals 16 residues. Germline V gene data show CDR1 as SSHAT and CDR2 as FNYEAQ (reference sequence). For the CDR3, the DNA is TGTGCTAGCAGCTTAGGGGGGGGACGGGGCACAGATACGCAGTATTTT. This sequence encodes CASSLGGGRGTDTQYF.

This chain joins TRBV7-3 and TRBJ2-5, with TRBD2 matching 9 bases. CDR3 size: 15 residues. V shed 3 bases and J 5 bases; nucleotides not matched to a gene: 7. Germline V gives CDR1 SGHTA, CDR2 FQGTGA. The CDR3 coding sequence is TGTGCCAGCAGCTTGGGCAGCGGGGGGCGCGAGACCCAGTACTTC. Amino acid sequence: CASSLGSGGRETQYF.

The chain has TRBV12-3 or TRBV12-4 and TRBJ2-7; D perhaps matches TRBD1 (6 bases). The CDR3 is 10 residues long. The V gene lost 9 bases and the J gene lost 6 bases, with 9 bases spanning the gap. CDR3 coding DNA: TGTGCCAGTCCAGGGGCCGAGCAGTACTTC. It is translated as CASPGAEQYF.

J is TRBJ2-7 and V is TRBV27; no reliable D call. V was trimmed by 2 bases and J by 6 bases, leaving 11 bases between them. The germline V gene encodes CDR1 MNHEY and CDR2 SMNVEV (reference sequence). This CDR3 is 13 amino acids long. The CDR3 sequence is CASSLATVGEQYF. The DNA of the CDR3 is TGTGCCAGCAGTTTAGCTACAGTCGGCGAGCAGTACTTC.

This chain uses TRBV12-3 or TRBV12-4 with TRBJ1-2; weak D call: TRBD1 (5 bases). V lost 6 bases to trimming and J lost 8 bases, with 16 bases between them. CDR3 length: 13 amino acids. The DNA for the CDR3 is TGTGCCAGCAGCCTCGGGCAGGGAAAAGGCTACACCTTC. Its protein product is CASSLGQGKGYTF.

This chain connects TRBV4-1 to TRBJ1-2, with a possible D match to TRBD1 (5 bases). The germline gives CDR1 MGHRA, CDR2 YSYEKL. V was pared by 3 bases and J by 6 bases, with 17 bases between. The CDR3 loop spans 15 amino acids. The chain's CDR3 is CASSQVGGTDNGYTF. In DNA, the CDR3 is TGCGCCAGCAGCCAGGTTGGCGGGACGGATAATGGCTACACCTTC.

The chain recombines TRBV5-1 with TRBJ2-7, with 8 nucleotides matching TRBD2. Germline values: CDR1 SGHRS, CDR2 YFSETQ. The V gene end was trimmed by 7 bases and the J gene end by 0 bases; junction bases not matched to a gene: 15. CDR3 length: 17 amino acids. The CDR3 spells CASWPGGSSIHSYEQYF. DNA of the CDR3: TGCGCCAGCTGGCCGGGGGGGTCAAGTATCCACTCCTACGAGCAGTACTTC.

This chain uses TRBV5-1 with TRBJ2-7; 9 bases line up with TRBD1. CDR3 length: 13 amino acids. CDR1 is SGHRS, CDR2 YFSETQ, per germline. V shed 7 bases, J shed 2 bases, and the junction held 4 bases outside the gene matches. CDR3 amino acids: CASSWTGAYEQYF. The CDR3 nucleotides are TGCGCCAGCTCCTGGACAGGGGCCTACGAGCAGTACTTC.

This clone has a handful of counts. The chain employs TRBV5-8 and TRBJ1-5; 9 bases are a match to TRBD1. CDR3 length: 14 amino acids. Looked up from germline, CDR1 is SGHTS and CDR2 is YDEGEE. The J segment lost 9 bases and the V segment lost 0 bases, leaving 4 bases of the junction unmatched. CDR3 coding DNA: TGTGCCAGCAGCTTGGGGGACAGGGATTTGCCCCAGCATTTT. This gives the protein CASSLGDRDLPQHF.

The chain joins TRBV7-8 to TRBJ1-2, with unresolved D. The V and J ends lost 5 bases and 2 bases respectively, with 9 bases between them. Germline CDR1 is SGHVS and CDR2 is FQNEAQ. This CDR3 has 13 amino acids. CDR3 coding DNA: TGTGCCAGCAGCCCCGAGGCCAACTATGGCTACACCTTC. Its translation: CASSPEANYGYTF.

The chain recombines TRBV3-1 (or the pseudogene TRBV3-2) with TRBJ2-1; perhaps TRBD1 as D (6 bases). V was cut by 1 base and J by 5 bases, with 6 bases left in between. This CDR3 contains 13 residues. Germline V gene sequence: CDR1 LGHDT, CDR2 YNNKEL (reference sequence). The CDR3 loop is CASSQGTDNEQFF. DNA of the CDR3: TGTGCCAGCAGCCAAGGGACAGACAATGAGCAGTTCTTC.

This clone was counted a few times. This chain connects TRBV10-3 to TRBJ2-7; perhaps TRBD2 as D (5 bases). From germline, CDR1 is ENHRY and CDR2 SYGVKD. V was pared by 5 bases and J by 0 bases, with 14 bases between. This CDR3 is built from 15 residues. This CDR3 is CAISPGGPSSYEQYF. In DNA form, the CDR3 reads TGTGCCATCAGTCCGGGCGGGCCCAGCTCCTACGAGCAGTACTTC.

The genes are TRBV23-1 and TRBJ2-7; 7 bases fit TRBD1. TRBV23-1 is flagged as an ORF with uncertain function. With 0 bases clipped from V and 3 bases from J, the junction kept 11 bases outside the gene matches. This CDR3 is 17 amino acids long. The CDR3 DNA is TGCGCCAGCAGTCAATCGACCCGGACAGGCCCCCACTACGAGCAGTACTTC. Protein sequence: CASSQSTRTGPHYEQYF.

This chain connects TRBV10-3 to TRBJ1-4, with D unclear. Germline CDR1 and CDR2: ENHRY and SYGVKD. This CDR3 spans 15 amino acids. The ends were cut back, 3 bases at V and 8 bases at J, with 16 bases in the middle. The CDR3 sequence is CAISDSNGKEEKLFF. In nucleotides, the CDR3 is TGTGCCATCAGTGACTCCAACGGGAAGGAGGAAAAACTGTTTTTT.

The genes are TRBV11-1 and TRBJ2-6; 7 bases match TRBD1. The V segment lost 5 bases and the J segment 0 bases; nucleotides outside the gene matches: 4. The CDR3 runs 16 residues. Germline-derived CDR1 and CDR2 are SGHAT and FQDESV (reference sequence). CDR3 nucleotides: TGTGCCAGCAGCCCAGGGGGTATCTCTGGGGCCAACGTCCTGACTTTC. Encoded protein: CASSPGGISGANVLTF.

For the CDR3, the DNA is TGTGCCAGCAGTAACGAGGGGGCTGATGGTGGCTACACCTTC. Protein: CASSNEGADGGYTF. The rearrangement uses TRBV7-9 and TRBJ1-2; 7 bases line up with TRBD1. This CDR3 spans 14 amino acids. V gave up 6 bases and J gave up 7 bases; unmatched junction bases: 11. Germline V gene lookup returns CDR1 SEHNR and CDR2 FQNEAQ (reference sequence).

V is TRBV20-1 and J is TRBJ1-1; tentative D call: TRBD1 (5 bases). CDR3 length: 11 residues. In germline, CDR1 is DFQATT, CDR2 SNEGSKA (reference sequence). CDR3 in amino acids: CSPRVYTEAFF. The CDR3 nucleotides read TGCAGCCCCAGGGTGTACACTGAAGCTTTCTTT.

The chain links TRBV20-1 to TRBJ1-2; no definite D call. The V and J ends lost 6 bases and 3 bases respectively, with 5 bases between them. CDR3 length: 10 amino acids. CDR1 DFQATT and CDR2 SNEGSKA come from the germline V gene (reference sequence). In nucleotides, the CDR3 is TGCAGTGCCCCCGACTATGGCTACACCTTC. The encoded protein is CSAPDYGYTF.

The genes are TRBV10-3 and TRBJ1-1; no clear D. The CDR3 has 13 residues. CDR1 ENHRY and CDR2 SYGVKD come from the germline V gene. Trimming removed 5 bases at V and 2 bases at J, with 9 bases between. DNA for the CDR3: TGTGCCATCAGTCCCCGAGCAAACACTGAAGCTTTCTTT. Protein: CAISPRANTEAFF.

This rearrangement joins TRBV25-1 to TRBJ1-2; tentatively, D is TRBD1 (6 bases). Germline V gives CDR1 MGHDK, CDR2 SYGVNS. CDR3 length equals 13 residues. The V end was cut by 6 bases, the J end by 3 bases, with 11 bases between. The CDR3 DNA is TGTGCCAGCAGGGGGGGGGCAGACTATGGCTACACCTTC. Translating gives CASRGGADYGYTF.

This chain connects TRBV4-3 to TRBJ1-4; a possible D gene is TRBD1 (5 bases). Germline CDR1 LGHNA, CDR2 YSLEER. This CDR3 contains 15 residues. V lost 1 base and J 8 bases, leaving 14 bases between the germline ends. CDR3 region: CASSQGPNPGEKLFF. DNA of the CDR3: TGCGCCAGCAGCCAAGGGCCAAATCCAGGGGAAAAACTGTTTTTT.

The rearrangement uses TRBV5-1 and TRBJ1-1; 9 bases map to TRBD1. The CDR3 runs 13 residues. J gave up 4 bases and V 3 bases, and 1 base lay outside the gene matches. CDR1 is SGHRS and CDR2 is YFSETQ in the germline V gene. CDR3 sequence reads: CASSSGQGTEAFF. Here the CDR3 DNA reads TGCGCCAGCAGCTCGGGACAGGGCACTGAAGCTTTCTTT.

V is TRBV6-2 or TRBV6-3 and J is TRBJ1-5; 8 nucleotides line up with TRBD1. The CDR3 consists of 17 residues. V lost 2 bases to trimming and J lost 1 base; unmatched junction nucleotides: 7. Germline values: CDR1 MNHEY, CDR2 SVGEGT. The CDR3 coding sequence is TGTGCCAGCAGTTACGAAGGGACAGGTCTCAGCAATCAGCCCCAGCATTTT. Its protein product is CASSYEGTGLSNQPQHF.

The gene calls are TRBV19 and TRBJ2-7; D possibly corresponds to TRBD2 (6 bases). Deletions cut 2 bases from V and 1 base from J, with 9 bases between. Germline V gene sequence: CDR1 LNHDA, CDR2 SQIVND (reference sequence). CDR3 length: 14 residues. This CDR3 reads CASSIRGTSYEQYF. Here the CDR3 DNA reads TGTGCCAGTAGTATACGGGGGACGTCCTACGAGCAGTACTTC.